Presented here are 19 T cell receptor beta chains from one specimen sequenced in a study of shared clonotypes between healthy human individuals. Libraries were prepared by immunoSEQ multiplex PCR; TCRdb keeps only in-frame clonotypes and omits some of them. The table shows millions of clones, with approximately 93% occurring only once. Material: naive CD4+ T cells from PBMCs. Subset reported: CD45RA+ positively selected. The receptors derive from a man between 18 and 29 years old in good health. Some clones in this sample may be carry-over from other donors' samples.

V and J are TRBV27 and TRBJ2-2; D is unclear. CDR1 and CDR2 (germline): MNHEY, SMNVEV (reference sequence). The CDR3 consists of 13 residues. Trimming took 4 bases from V and 4 from J, leaving 7 bases between them. Here the CDR3 DNA reads TGTGCCAGCAGTTGGGTGGGCACCGGGGAGCTGTTTTTT. Translation: CASSWVGTGELFF.

This clone was counted once. The rearrangement joins TRBV18 to TRBJ2-7, with TRBD1 identical over 7 bases. CDR1 and CDR2 from the germline V gene are KGHSH and LQKENI. CDR3 length equals 15 residues. V lost 2 bases, J lost 3 bases, and 7 bases stayed unmatched. The CDR3 loop is CASSPTGTANYEQYF. The CDR3 DNA sequence: TGTGCCAGCTCACCAACCGGGACAGCTAACTACGAGCAGTACTTC.

This chain links TRBV6-4 with TRBJ2-1; TRBD2 aligns across 8 bases. The CDR3 runs to 14 residues. The V and J ends lost 7 bases and 9 bases, in that order; junction bases with no gene match: 11. Germline CDR1 MRHNA, CDR2 SNTAGT. Here the CDR3 DNA reads TGTGCCAGCACCGGGCCCCGTAGCGGGACTGAGCAGTTCTTC. Its protein is CASTGPRSGTEQFF.

The chain uses TRBV5-6 and TRBJ2-5; D might be TRBD1 (6 bases). The CDR3 has 13 amino acids. Between the trimmed V and J ends, which lost 4 bases and 1 base, there was a span of 8 bases. CDR1 is SGHDT and CDR2 is YYEEEE in the germline V gene. The CDR3 spells CASSQGTQETQYF. The CDR3 DNA is TGTGCCAGCAGCCAGGGGACCCAAGAGACCCAGTACTTC.

V gene TRBV9 combines with J gene TRBJ2-1; 11 nucleotides agree with TRBD2. The CDR3 length is 15 residues. Germline CDR1 is SGDLS and CDR2 is YYNGEE. Trimming removed 3 bases from V and 6 bases from J; junction bases left unmatched: 5. CDR3: CASSATSGKGNEQFF. CDR3 nucleotides: TGTGCCAGCAGCGCGACTAGCGGGAAGGGCAATGAGCAGTTCTTC.

The chain joins TRBV29-1 to TRBJ1-5; D not resolved. Trimming took off 6 bases at V and 11 bases at J, with 17 bases between the two ends. CDR3 size: 12 residues. The germline V gene encodes CDR1 SQVTM and CDR2 ANQGSEA. CDR3 protein: CSVEAGNGAQHF. CDR3 nucleotide sequence: TGCAGCGTGGAGGCCGGGAACGGGGCCCAGCATTTT.

This clone was counted a single time. J is TRBJ2-7 and V is TRBV7-9, with TRBD2 identical over 7 bases. Germline loops: CDR1 SEHNR, CDR2 FQNEAQ (reference sequence). This CDR3 contains 15 residues. Germline trimming cut 2 bases from V and 3 bases from J; bases unmatched to any gene: 7. CDR3 nucleotide sequence: TGTGCCAGCAGCTTACGGTCGGCTAGCGGCTACGAGCAGTACTTC. Translated, it gives CASSLRSASGYEQYF.

This clone has a single count. The genes are TRBV15 and TRBJ1-1; D gene ambiguous. Trimming stripped 11 bases from V and 0 bases from J, with 16 bases between. This CDR3 has 14 amino acids. Germline V gene lookup returns CDR1 LNHNV and CDR2 YYDKDF (reference sequence). DNA for the CDR3: TGTGCCTCCGGGTCGCCCCCTATGAACACTGAAGCTTTCTTT. Translating it yields CASGSPPMNTEAFF. Full variable domain (missing parts from reference TRBV15 and TRBJ1-1): DAMVIQNPRYQVTQFGKPVTLSCSQTLNHNVMYWYQQKSSQAPKLLFHYYDKDFNNEADTPDNFQSRRPNTSFCFLDIRSPGLGDTAMYLCASGSPPMNTEAFFGQGTRLTVV.

This clone has only one observation. The V and J genes are TRBV6-6 and TRBJ1-3; D unresolved. Germline lookup yields CDR1 MNHNY and CDR2 SVGAGI (reference sequence). Between the trimmed V and J ends, which lost 0 bases and 0 bases, there was a span of 9 bases. This CDR3 region has 16 residues. The CDR3 DNA reads as TGTGCCAGCAGTTACTCGGAGCAACTCTCTGGAAACACCATATATTTT. This translates into CASSYSEQLSGNTIYF.

This rearrangement joins TRBV29-1 to TRBJ2-3; 10 bases are a match to TRBD2. This CDR3 comprises 15 residues. CDR1 is SQVTM, CDR2 ANQGSEA, per germline. Unmatched junction bases numbered 8, after V lost 4 bases and J lost 4 bases. Here the CDR3 DNA reads TGCAGCGTTGCTAAGCGGGAGGGCAGGGCAGATACGCAGTATTTT. This encodes CSVAKREGRADTQYF.

The CDR3: CASSWISGSDEQFF. For the CDR3, the DNA is TGTGCCAGCAGTTGGATTAGCGGGAGTGATGAGCAGTTCTTC. The V call is TRBV28, the J call TRBJ2-1, with 9 positions matching TRBD2. With V trimmed by 4 bases and J by 8 bases, 6 bases remained unmatched. CDR1 MDHEN and CDR2 SYDVKM come from the germline V gene. The CDR3 loop spans 14 amino acids.

J is TRBJ1-2 and V is TRBV28; no firm D call. The V end was cut by 1 base, the J end by 5 bases, with 11 bases between. This CDR3 has 14 residues. The V gene's germline CDR1 is MDHEN and CDR2 SYDVKM. The CDR3 sequence: CASSLSRSRYGYTF. CDR3 nucleotide sequence: TGTGCCAGCAGTTTATCCCGGTCGAGGTATGGCTACACCTTC.

The V call is TRBV6-1, the J call TRBJ1-2, with a tentative D call TRBD1 (6 bases). With 2 bases removed from V and 13 bases from J, the gap between germline ends came to 11 bases. Per germline, CDR1 MNHNS and CDR2 SASEGT. There are 11 residues in the CDR3. CDR3 nucleotides: TGTGCCAGCAGTGAACTGGAGGGGGGCACCTTC. Translated: CASSELEGGTF.

On this clone: This CDR3 is also generated by other DNA sequences in the sample. This chain links TRBV5-4 with TRBJ1-3, with D maybe TRBD1 (6 bases). The V end lost 2 bases, the J end lost 2 bases, and 8 bases lay between the germline ends. This CDR3 comprises 14 residues. Looked up from germline, CDR1 is SGHNT and CDR2 is YYREEE (reference sequence). In DNA, the CDR3 is TGTGCCAGCAGCTTACAGGGACCTGGAAACACCATATATTTT. Translation gives CASSLQGPGNTIYF.

The chain uses TRBV5-4 and TRBJ2-1; 12 bases map to TRBD2. The CDR3 contains 14 residues. Unmatched junction bases numbered 4, after V lost 3 bases and J lost 9 bases. From germline, CDR1 is SGHNT and CDR2 YYREEE (reference sequence). The CDR3 here is CASSSLAGGLEQFF. Here the CDR3 DNA reads TGTGCCAGCAGCTCCCTAGCGGGAGGGCTTGAGCAGTTCTTC. The complete variable domain, with remaining parts taken from reference TRBV5-4 and TRBJ2-1, reads ETGVTQSPTHLIKTRGQQVTLRCSSQSGHNTVSWYQQALGQGPQFIFQYYREEENGRGNFPPRFSGLQFPNYSSELNVNALELDDSALYLCASSSLAGGLEQFFGPGTRLTVL.

About this clone itself: This sample also contains other DNA sequences that code for the same CDR3. The V and J genes are TRBV5-1 and TRBJ2-7; no definite D call. Germline CDR1 reads SGHRS; CDR2 reads YFSETQ. The CDR3 sequence is 15 residues long. Trimming removed 0 bases at V and 0 bases at J, with 10 bases between. The chain's CDR3 is CASSLVGATSYEQYF. The CDR3 nucleotides read TGCGCCAGCAGCTTGGTTGGCGCCACCTCCTACGAGCAGTACTTC.

The chain links TRBV18 to TRBJ2-1; 7 bases align to TRBD1. Germline CDR1 reads KGHSH; CDR2 reads LQKENI. This CDR3 is built from 13 residues. The V segment lost 4 bases and the J segment 6 bases; nucleotides outside the gene matches: 3. The CDR3, as DNA: TGTGCCAGCTCACTCGGGACAGTCAATGAGCAGTTCTTC. It translates to CASSLGTVNEQFF. The full variable domain, rest sourced from reference TRBV18 and TRBJ2-1, is NAGVMQNPRHLVRRRGQEARLRCSPMKGHSHVYWYRQLPEEGLKFMVYLQKENIIDESGMPKERFSAEFPKEGPSILRIQQVVRGDSAAYFCASSLGTVNEQFFGPGTRLTVL.

V and J are TRBV7-2 and TRBJ1-2; TRBD1 matches at 9 bases. CDR3 size: 14 residues. After removal of 5 bases from V and 4 bases from J, the junction contained 5 bases not matched to a gene. Germline CDR1 is SGHTA and CDR2 is FQGNSA. In DNA, the CDR3 is TGTGCCAGCAGCCGGGACAGGGTTGCCTATGGCTACACCTTC. This encodes CASSRDRVAYGYTF.

This clone came up once. The rearrangement uses TRBV2 and TRBJ2-5; perhaps TRBD1 as D (5 bases). The germline V gene has CDR1 SNHLY and CDR2 FYNNEI. This CDR3 is built from 13 residues. With 4 bases removed from V and 3 bases from J, the gap between germline ends came to 9 bases. CDR3 residues: CASSGQTEETQYF. CDR3 nucleotides: TGTGCCAGCAGTGGGCAGACAGAAGAGACCCAGTACTTC. Based on the CDR3 plus reference TRBV2 and TRBJ2-5, the full variable domain is EPEVTQTPSHQVTQMGQEVILRCVPISNHLYFYWYRQILGQKVEFLVSFYNNEISEKSEIFDDQFSVERPDGSNFTLKIRSTKLEDSAMYFCASSGQTEETQYFGPGTRLLVL.